These T cell receptor delta chains were read from a single sample in a study of gamma-delta T cells after stem cell transplantation. TCRdb re-called the RT-PCR reads with CATT. The sample has around 2,500 delta-chain clones, roughly 20% seen once. The sample consisted of gamma-delta T cells. These receptors all stem from a human donor. It is not recorded whose cells these are; they may come from a transplant donor. The CDR3 runs from the conserved cysteine through the conserved F or W. D genes are given only for firm matches. A clone size is listed for some rows: how often the clone was seen (once, few, many), or a class if it is expanded.

size	V	D	J	DNA	CDR3
.	TRDV1	.	TRDJ1	TGTGCTCTTGGGGAGCCGAGTCGCCCCGGGAGTGGGACCGATAAACTCATCTTT	CALGEPSRPGSGTDKLIF
medium-sized	TRDV1	.	TRDJ1	TGTGCTCTTGGGACCGAACCCGATAAACTCATCTTT	CALGTEPDKLIF
few	TRDV1	.	TRDJ1	TGTGCTCTTTGCCCCCCCTCTAGGACGTGGAATTGCCCCACCGATAAACTCATCTTT	CALCPPSRTWNCPTDKLIF
few	TRDV1	TRDD3	TRDJ1	TGTGCTCTTGGGGAACACCATGACCAGGGGTGGGGACCGGGGACTGGGGATCCCACCGATAAACTCATCTTT	CALGEHHDQGWGPGTGDPTDKLIF
.	TRAV29/DV5	TRDD3	TRDJ1	TGTGCAGCAAGCGCGCCTTCCTGGTGGGGGATACGGGCTAAACTCATCTTT	CAASAPSWWGIRAKLIF
few	TRDV1	TRDD3	TRDJ1	TGTGCTCTTGGGAACACAGTTCTGTCTGGGGGATACACCGATAAACTCATCTTT	CALGNTVLSGGYTDKLIF
.	TRDV1	TRDD3	TRDJ1	TGTGCTCTTGGGGAACTGGGGGATACGCGAGGGTGCGCCGATAAACTCATCTTT	CALGELGDTRGCADKLIF
few	TRDV1	TRDD3	TRDJ1	TGTGCTCTTGGGGGTCTCCCTATCCCCCGTTACTGGGGGATACCCGATAAACTCATCTTT	CALGGLPIPRYWGIPDKLIF
medium-sized	TRDV1	TRDD2	TRDJ1	TGTGCTCTTGGGGTCAACCTTCCTACCCCTGGGGGTAAACTCATCTTT	CALGVNLPTPGGKLIF
few	TRDV1	.	TRDJ1	TGTGCTCTTGGGGAACTTGGGCGGTACTGGCCCGATAAACTCATCTTT	CALGELGRYWPDKLIF
once	TRDV2	TRDD3	TRDJ1	TGTGCCTGTGAGCGGCTGGGGGACAGGAACCAAAACACCGATAAACTCATCTTT	CACERLGDRNQNTDKLIF
few	TRDV1	TRDD3	TRDJ1	TGTGCTCTTGGGGACAGCCTATCCTACTACCAAACTGGGGGATACGCGGGAGGATGGCTGTACACCGATAAACTCATCTTT	CALGDSLSYYQTGGYAGGWLYTDKLIF
few	TRDV1	TRDD3	TRDJ1	TGTGCTCTTGGGGAACAGCCCTACTGGGGGACGCCGTACACCGATAAACTCATCTTT	CALGEQPYWGTPYTDKLIF
once	TRDV1	TRDD3	TRDJ1	TGTGCTCTTGGGGAACTAGTCCCTCTCCGTTGGGGGATACGGGGGGGCCGAGTGTACACCGATAAACTCATCTTT	CALGELVPLRWGIRGGRVYTDKLIF
few	TRDV1	TRDD3	TRDJ1	TGTGCTCTTGGGATCTGGCCTTCCTACGGACTGGGGGATACACACACCGATAAACTCATCTTT	CALGIWPSYGLGDTHTDKLIF
medium-sized	TRDV1	.	TRDJ1	TGTGCTCTTGGGGACCCTCCTTCCTACGTTCCTGGGGGACCTGGCTCCGATAAACTCATCTTT	CALGDPPSYVPGGPGSDKLIF
.	TRAV38-2/DV8	.	TRDJ1	TGTGCTTATAGGAGGGGCCCCCTGGGGTCCCAGTACACCGATAAACTCATCTTT	CAYRRGPLGSQYTDKLIF
.	TRDV1	TRDD3	TRDJ1	TGTGCTCTTGGGGACTTCCCCTACTGGGGGATTAAGGGTGACCCCCTCACCGATAAACTCATCTTT	CALGDFPYWGIKGDPLTDKLIF
.	TRDV2	TRDD3	TRDJ1	TGTGCCCGTGACACCGTAGTAAAGACTGGGGGGAACACCGATAAACTCATCTTT	CARDTVVKTGGNTDKLIF
.	TRDV1	TRDD3	TRDJ1	TGTGCTCTTGCAGCCCTACTGGGGATAGATTCCGATAAACTCATCTTT	CALAALLGIDSDKLIF
few	TRDV1	TRDD2	TRDJ1	TGTGCTCTTGGGGAACCCACCGTCTTCCTACCATCGGGGAAGGTCGAGAAACTCATCTTT	CALGEPTVFLPSGKVEKLIF
medium-sized	TRDV1	TRDD3	TRDJ1	TGTGCTCTTGTCCACCCTCATGTAGCTGGGGGATACCCCTCGACCACCGATAAACTCATCTTT	CALVHPHVAGGYPSTTDKLIF
medium-sized	TRDV1	TRDD2	TRDJ1	TGTGCTCTTGGGCCCTCGCCCTTCCTACCGACTCACACCGATAAACTCATCTTT	CALGPSPFLPTHTDKLIF
.	TRAV29/DV5	.	TRDJ1	TGTGCAGCAAGCGGCCGTGGGGTGGCTGGGGACCAACGCGCAACAAAACTCATCTTT	CAASGRGVAGDQRATKLIF
.	TRDV1	.	TRDJ1	TGTGCTCTTGGGGACCGTAGCCTTCTCGTGGGGGTCCCCACCGATAAACTCATCTTT	CALGDRSLLVGVPTDKLIF
.	TRDV1	TRDD3	TRDJ1	TGTGCTCTTGGGGACCGGCTTCCTAAGGCTGGGGGATCCATCCTAAGGACCGATAAACTCATCTTT	CALGDRLPKAGGSILRTDKLIF
few	TRDV3	TRDD3	TRDJ1	TGTGCCTTTTCTCCTACGTACTGGGGGATAGGATTGGCCGATAAACTCATCTTT	CAFSPTYWGIGLADKLIF
.	TRAV29/DV5	TRDD3	TRDJ1	TGTGCAGCAACCAACTCCTTCGCCGAAGGGGGATACCCCGCTTTCTACACCGATAAACTCATCTTT	CAATNSFAEGGYPAFYTDKLIF
few	TRDV1	TRDD3	TRDJ1	TGTGCTCTTGGGGAGGCGTCCCCCGCCTTCCTTTCTTCCCTGGGGGATACGGCGTATAAACTCATCTTT	CALGEASPAFLSSLGDTAYKLIF
few	TRDV1	TRDD3	TRDJ1	TGTGCTCTTGGGGCCCAACTTCCTAATCTGGGGGATGGAACCGATAAACTCATCTTT	CALGAQLPNLGDGTDKLIF
few	TRDV1	.	TRDJ1	TGTGCTCTTGGGGAACTGCCTTTGAGGATGACCTCCGGTAAACTCATCTTT	CALGELPLRMTSGKLIF
medium-sized	TRDV1	TRDD3	TRDJ1	TGTGCTCTTGTGTACTGGGGGATACCCCTGTACACCGATAAACTCATCTTT	CALVYWGIPLYTDKLIF
.	TRDV1	TRDD3	TRDJ1	TGTGCTCTTGGGGAATCCTACGGGAAGTACTGGGGGATTCTGAAGGATAAACTCATCTTT	CALGESYGKYWGILKDKLIF
medium-sized	TRDV1	.	TRDJ1	TGTGCTCTTGGGGAACGGAACACCGATAAACTCATCTTT	CALGERNTDKLIF
.	TRDV1	.	TRDJ1	TGTGCCCTTGGGGGGTTCCTACGAGAACCCATACTGGGGATAGAGTACACCGATAAACTCATCTTT	CALGGFLREPILGIEYTDKLIF
large	TRDV1	TRDD2	TRDJ1	TGTGCTCTTGGGGATCGGCCTTCCTACGTCCACTGGGGATCAAGACATACCGATAAACTCATCTTT	CALGDRPSYVHWGSRHTDKLIF
.	TRDV1	.	TRDJ1	TGTGCTCTTGGGGGTCGCCCACCTACCCCCCTGTACACCGATAAACTCATCTTT	CALGGRPPTPLYTDKLIF
medium-sized	TRDV2	TRDD3	TRDJ1	TGTGCCTGTGACTCTGTACTGGGGGATACTAAGTACACCGATAAACTCATCTTT	CACDSVLGDTKYTDKLIF
medium-sized	TRDV2	TRDD3	TRDJ1	TGTGCCTGTGACACCGCTGGGGGGGGGTCACACACCGATAAACTCATCTTT	CACDTAGGGSHTDKLIF
medium-sized	TRDV1	TRDD3	TRDJ1	TGTGCTCTTGGGGACCCCCTGACTTCAGCCCACTCTGGCGACTGGGGGATACGAGGAGGACTCATCTTT	CALGDPLTSAHSGDWGIRGGLIF
few	TRDV1	TRDD3	TRDJ1	TGTGCTCTTGGGGGGGGAATCCTTCCTACCGTCTGGGGGATACTCCAACCTGAGTACACCGATAAACTCATCTTT	CALGGGILPTVWGILQPEYTDKLIF
medium-sized	TRDV1	TRDD3	TRDJ1	TGTGCTCTTTGGTCTACTGGGGGATACGCCTTCATGGGCACCGATAAACTCATCTTT	CALWSTGGYAFMGTDKLIF
.	TRDV1	TRDD2	TRDJ1	TGTGCTCTTGGGGAATTTAAAGGGGCCTTCCTACGGGTCCTACCTATTACCGTCACCGATAAACTCATCTTT	CALGEFKGAFLRVLPITVTDKLIF
few	TRDV1	.	TRDJ1	TGTGCTCTTGGGGTCACCGGGATTTCTGGGTGCGATAAACTCATCTTT	CALGVTGISGCDKLIF
medium-sized	TRDV1	.	TRDJ3	TGTGCTCTTGGGCACCGCCTTCTTCCTACTGGGGGCCGGGACACCCGACAGATGTTTTTC	CALGHRLLPTGGRDTRQMFF
.	TRDV1	TRDD3	TRDJ1	TGTGCTCTTGGGGCCCCTGATTTGGGCTGGGGGGCCCCGTGGACCGATAAACTCATCTTT	CALGAPDLGWGAPWTDKLIF
.	TRDV1	.	TRDJ1	TGTGCTCTTGGGGAACGTGAAGGTTTCTTCCACCGCCCCGCGGGTAAACTCATCTTT	CALGEREGFFHRPAGKLIF
medium-sized	TRDV1	.	TRDJ3	TGTGCTCTTGGGGAACCCATTTCCTGGGACACCCGACAGATGTTTTTC	CALGEPISWDTRQMFF
medium-sized	TRDV3	TRDD3	TRDJ1	TGTGCCTTTAACCACGCTCGGCCTTCCTCTCTACTGGGGGATAAAGAGGATAAACTCATCTTT	CAFNHARPSSLLGDKEDKLIF
medium-sized	TRDV1	TRDD3	TRDJ1	TGTGCTCTTCAATACGTGGGGGATACGGCCGATAAACTCATCTTT	CALQYVGDTADKLIF
.	TRDV1	TRDD3	TRDJ1	TGTGCTCTTGGGGAACTATCAGTGGCCTTCCTACGGGAACTGGGGGATACGCGCCGGACCGATAAACTCATCTTT	CALGELSVAFLRELGDTRRTDKLIF
medium-sized	TRDV1	TRDD3	TRDJ1	TGTGCTCTTGGGGAACTTAAGGCCTTCCTACATAACTGGGGGATACGTGGTAAAAGCACCGATAAACTCATCTTT	CALGELKAFLHNWGIRGKSTDKLIF
few	TRDV2	.	TRDJ1	TGTGCCTGTGACACCGCGGCCCGGGGTTCCGCCTTCATAAAACTCATCTTT	CACDTAARGSAFIKLIF
.	TRDV1	.	TRDJ1	TGTGCTCTTGGGGAAATTAGGCAAGGTCCTACGGTCTTGGGGAGGCCGTACACCGATAAACTCATCTTT	CALGEIRQGPTVLGRPYTDKLIF
.	TRDV2	.	TRDJ1	TGTGCCTGTGACGATCCCGTAGAAACGCTGGACGTCATCGATAAACTCATCTTT	CACDDPVETLDVIDKLIF